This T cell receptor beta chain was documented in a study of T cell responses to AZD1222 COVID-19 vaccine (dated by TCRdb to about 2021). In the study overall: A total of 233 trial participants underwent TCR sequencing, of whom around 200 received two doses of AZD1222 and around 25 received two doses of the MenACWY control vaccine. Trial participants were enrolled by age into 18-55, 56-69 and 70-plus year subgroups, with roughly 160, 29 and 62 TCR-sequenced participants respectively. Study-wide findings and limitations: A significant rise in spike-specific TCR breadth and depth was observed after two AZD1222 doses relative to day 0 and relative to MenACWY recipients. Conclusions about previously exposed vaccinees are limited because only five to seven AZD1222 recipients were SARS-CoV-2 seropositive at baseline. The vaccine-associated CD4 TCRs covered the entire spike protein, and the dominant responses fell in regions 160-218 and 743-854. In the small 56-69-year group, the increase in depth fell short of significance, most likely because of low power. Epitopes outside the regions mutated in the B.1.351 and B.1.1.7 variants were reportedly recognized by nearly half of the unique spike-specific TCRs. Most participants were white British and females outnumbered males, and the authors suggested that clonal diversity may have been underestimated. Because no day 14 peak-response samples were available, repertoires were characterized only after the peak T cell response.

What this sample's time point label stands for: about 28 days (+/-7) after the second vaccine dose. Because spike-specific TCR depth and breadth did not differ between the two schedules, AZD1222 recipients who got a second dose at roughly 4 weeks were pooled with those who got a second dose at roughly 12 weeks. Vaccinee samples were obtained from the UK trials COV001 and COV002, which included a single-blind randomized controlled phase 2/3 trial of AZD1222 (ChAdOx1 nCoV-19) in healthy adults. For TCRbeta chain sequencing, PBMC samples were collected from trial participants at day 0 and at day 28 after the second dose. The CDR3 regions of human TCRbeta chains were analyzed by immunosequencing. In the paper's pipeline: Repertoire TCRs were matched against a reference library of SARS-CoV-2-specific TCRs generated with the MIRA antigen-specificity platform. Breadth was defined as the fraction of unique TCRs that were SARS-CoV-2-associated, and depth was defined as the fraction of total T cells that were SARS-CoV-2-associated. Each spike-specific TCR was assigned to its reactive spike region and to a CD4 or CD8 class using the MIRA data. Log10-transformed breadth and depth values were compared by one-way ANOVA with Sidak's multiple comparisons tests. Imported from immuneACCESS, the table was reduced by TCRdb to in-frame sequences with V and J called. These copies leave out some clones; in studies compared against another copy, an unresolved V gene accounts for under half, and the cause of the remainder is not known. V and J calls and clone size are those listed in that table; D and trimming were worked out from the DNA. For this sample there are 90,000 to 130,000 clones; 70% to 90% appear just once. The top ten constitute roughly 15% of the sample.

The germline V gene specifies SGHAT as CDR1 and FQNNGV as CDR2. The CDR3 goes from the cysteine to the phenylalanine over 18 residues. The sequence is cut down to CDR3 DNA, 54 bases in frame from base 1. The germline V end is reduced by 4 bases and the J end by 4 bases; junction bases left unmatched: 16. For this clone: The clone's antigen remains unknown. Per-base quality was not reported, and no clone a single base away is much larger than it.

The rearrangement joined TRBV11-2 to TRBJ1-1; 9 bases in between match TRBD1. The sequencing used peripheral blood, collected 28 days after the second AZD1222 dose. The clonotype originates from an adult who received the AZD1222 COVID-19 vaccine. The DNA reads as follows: TGTGCCAGCAGCTCCAGGGGGGGGACAGGGTTGATGGGCACTGAAGCTTTCTTT. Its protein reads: CASSSRGGTGLMGTEAFF.